The clone carrying this T cell receptor (beta chain) was counted only a few times. As yet, its antigen is unknown. Healthy Caucasians, and only they, were the donors. Germline CDR1 and CDR2: LGHDT and YNNKEL (reference sequence). The CDR3 spans 14 residues. Trimming cost V 1 base and J 5 bases, with 12 bases left between them. This sample is drawn from a study of identical twins. The study, taken as a whole, reports: Partly confounded zero-insertion analyses could result from invariant MAIT and iNKT cells.

The authors used template switching to add a universal primer site and gave cDNA unique molecular identifiers. TCRdb re-analysed the 5' RACE reads in MiXCR, keeping a single row per CDR3 protein. The sample consists of hundreds of thousands of distinct CDR3 sequences, less than 10% of them appearing once. The data were also submitted as part of a second study, on yellow fever vaccine responses in identical twins. That study reports: Reportedly, twins showed a vaccine T cell response that looked partly convergent and partly personalized.

The chain is built from TRBV3-1 and TRBJ2-7; a possible D gene is TRBD1 (6 bases). Material for sequencing was PBMCs. The receptor was isolated from a woman aged 18-29 years in good health. CDR3 sequence (DNA): TGTGCCAGCAGCCAAGGTGCCAGGGGCGACGAGCAGTACTTC. Translating it yields CASSQGARGDEQYF.